This T cell receptor beta chain was recovered during a study of blood T cell repertoires in COVID-19. Study summary: Sources were T cells, B-cell-depleted T cells, or PBMCs; the material itself was cDNA or gDNA.

In its sample, this clone was seen a few times. Generated by immunoSEQ multiplex PCR, the TCRdb table keeps only in-frame clones and is missing some. Counted here are under 300,000 clones, 80% to 90% occurring once; the ten biggest clones make up about 16%. The CDR3 sequence is 15 residues long. V was pared by 7 bases and J by 4 bases, with 14 bases between. The germline CDR1 and CDR2 sequences are SNHLY and FYNNEI. The age range of participants was 18 to 89 years, with residence in about two dozen US areas. Allocation to cohorts depended on clinical history reported by the participants. Before being deemed recovered, Cohort 3 donors had two negative PCRs, clearance, or symptom resolution.

The sample consisted of PBMCs or T cells enriched from blood (not recorded which). The chain recombines TRBV2 with TRBJ1-6; D remains ambiguous. This receptor was taken from a man aged 18 to 30 who had recovered from COVID-19. The CDR3 spells CASKGQEVYNSPLHF. The CDR3, as DNA: TGTGCCAGCAAGGGCCAGGAGGTGTATAATTCACCCCTCCACTTT.